A selection of T cell receptor beta chains follows, all from one sample in a study of cytomegalovirus exposure and HLA in healthy donors. Assay used: immunoSEQ multiplex PCR; TCRdb lists only in-frame clones, some missing. The sample records 55,000 or so clones, about 80% being singletons. The specimen was PBMCs. These receptors came from a man between 45 and 60 years old in good health and CMV-seronegative. Each CDR3 is given with its conserved first and last residue. The D gene is left open where the match is weak. The listing skips clone size in some rows; elsewhere it reads once, few, many or a size class.

>TRBV2|NA|TRBD1|TRBJ2-1
CASTNRGNEQFF
TGTGCCAGCACAAACAGGGGGAATGAGCAGTTCTTC
>TRBV21-1|NA|NA|TRBJ2-2
CASSTRRTANTGELFF
TGTGCCAGCAGCACCCGGAGGACGGCGAACACCGGGGAGCTGTTTTTT
>TRBV6-6|NA|TRBD1|TRBJ2-1
CASSLGTGVNEQFF
TGTGCCAGCAGTCTTGGGACAGGGGTGAATGAGCAGTTCTTC
>TRBV2|NA|NA|TRBJ1-5
CASSAGGQNQPQHF
TGTGCCAGCAGCGCTGGGGGCCAAAATCAGCCCCAGCATTTT
>TRBV11-3|NA|NA|TRBJ1-6
CASSRTPGNSPLHF
TGTGCCAGCAGCAGGACACCCGGTAATTCACCCCTCCACTTT
>TRBV5-1|NA|TRBD2|TRBJ2-5
CASSINTGGGAGTQYF
TGCGCCAGCAGCATTAATACGGGCGGGGGTGCAGGGACCCAGTACTTC
>TRBV11-1|NA|TRBD2|TRBJ2-5
CASSSPGLAIRETQYF
TGTGCCAGCAGCTCACCGGGACTAGCGATACGAGAGACCCAGTACTTC
>TRBV11-3|once|NA|TRBJ2-5
CASSPGLQETQYF
TGTGCCAGCAGCCCCGGACTTCAAGAGACCCAGTACTTC
>TRBV27|NA|NA|TRBJ1-5
CASSFGGGSNQPQHF
TGTGCCAGCAGTTTTGGGGGGGGGAGCAATCAGCCCCAGCATTTT
>TRBV27|NA|NA|TRBJ1-2
CASSFNYRDPGGYTF
TGTGCCAGCAGCTTTAACTACAGGGATCCTGGCGGCTACACCTTC
>TRBV11-1|NA|NA|TRBJ2-5
CASSSSQGRVRWGETQYF
TGTGCCAGCAGCTCCTCACAGGGAAGGGTCCGATGGGGAGAGACCCAGTACTTC
>TRBV7-2|NA|TRBD1|TRBJ2-7
CASSLRWDRATYEQYF
TGTGCCAGCAGCTTAAGGTGGGACAGGGCTACCTACGAGCAGTACTTC
>TRBV27|NA|NA|TRBJ1-3
CASSFRGSSGNTIYF
TGTGCCAGCAGTTTTCGGGGAAGCTCTGGAAACACCATATATTTT
>TRBV13|NA|NA|TRBJ2-1
CASSARLQITEVLSSYNEQFF
TGTGCCAGCAGCGCCCGCCTACAGATTACGGAGGTTCTAAGCTCCTACAATGAGCAGTTCTTC
>TRBV2|NA|NA|TRBJ1-5
CASSVETISNQPQHF
TGTGCCAGCAGTGTTGAGACAATCAGCAATCAGCCCCAGCATTTT
>TRBV7-9|NA|NA|TRBJ2-7
CSSRPVSYEQYF
TGTTCCAGCAGACCGGTGTCCTACGAGCAGTACTTC
>TRBV7-3|NA|TRBD2|TRBJ2-3
CASSLTSSKDTQYF
TGTGCCAGCAGCTTGACTAGCTCCAAGGATACGCAGTATTTT
>TRBV7-9|NA|NA|TRBJ2-7
CASSGNRGGSYEQYF
TGTGCCAGCAGCGGCAACAGGGGGGGATCCTACGAGCAGTACTTC
>TRBV5-4|NA|TRBD1|TRBJ1-2
CASSLAPRGGYTF
TGTGCCAGCAGCTTGGCCCCCAGGGGGGGCTACACCTTC
>TRBV28|NA|NA|TRBJ1-2
CASKIGNGYTF
TGTGCCAGCAAAATCGGGAATGGCTACACCTTC
>TRBV27|NA|NA|TRBJ1-2
CASSLLGSYGYTF
TGTGCCAGCAGTCTACTCGGGAGCTATGGCTACACCTTC
>TRBV7-2|NA|TRBD1|TRBJ2-7
CASSLVGQGSYEQYF
TGTGCCAGCAGCTTAGTCGGACAGGGTTCCTACGAGCAGTACTTC
>TRBV2|NA|NA|TRBJ1-5
CASSVLLGRPQHF
TGTGCCAGCAGTGTTTTGTTGGGGAGGCCCCAGCATTTT
>TRBV5-1|NA|NA|TRBJ2-5
CASTQGSAEETQYF
TGCGCCAGCACTCAGGGATCAGCCGAAGAGACCCAGTACTTC
>TRBV21-1|NA|NA|TRBJ2-5
CASSFRTGADWETQYF
TGTGCCAGCAGCTTTCGGACAGGGGCGGATTGGGAGACCCAGTACTTC
>TRBV5-1|NA|NA|TRBJ1-2
CASSLEDRNYGYTF
TGCGCCAGCAGCTTGGAAGACAGAAACTATGGCTACACCTTC
>TRBV2|NA|NA|TRBJ2-6
CASSEASGMANVLTF
TGTGCCAGCAGTGAAGCATCGGGTATGGCCAACGTCCTGACTTTC
>TRBV23-1|NA|TRBD1|TRBJ1-1
CASSITRTGGLIAFF
TGCGCCAGCAGTATTACGAGGACAGGGGGTTTGATAGCTTTCTTT
>TRBV4-1|NA|TRBD1|TRBJ1-2
CASSQDLGQGGSDGYTF
TGCGCCAGCAGCCAAGACCTGGGACAGGGAGGATCGGATGGCTACACCTTC